This passage covers 24 T cell receptor beta chains from one sample sequenced in a study of CD8+ T cells in alopecia areata. As the sequencing template, cDNA was produced by extracting RNA and reverse transcribing it. Method: immunoSEQ multiplex PCR; TCRdb's copy keeps in-frame clones and lacks some. The data contain about 69,000 clones, roughly 60% of them singletons. Specimen: CD8+ T cells sorted from blood, collected at week 0. The receptors shown here come from a human donor with alopecia areata.

This clone came up a few times. This chain links TRBV6-4 with TRBJ2-1; D possibly corresponds to TRBD1 (5 bases). The CDR3 runs 15 residues. V lost 0 bases, J lost 8 bases, and 14 bases lay in between. From germline, CDR1 is MRHNA and CDR2 SNTAGT. CDR3 nucleotide sequence: TGTGCCAGCAGTGACTCGAGTGACAGTGGCCATGAGCAGTTCTTC. It specifies CASSDSSDSGHEQFF.

V usage is TRBV7-8 and J usage is TRBJ2-5, with 10 nucleotides matching TRBD2. After removal of 4 bases from V and 5 bases from J, the junction contained 7 bases not matched to a gene. Germline-derived CDR1 and CDR2 are SGHVS and FQNEAQ. The CDR3 extends over 15 amino acids. The CDR3 DNA reads as TGTGCCAGCAGCTCCTCTAGCGGGAGCGGCGAGACCCAGTACTTC. Amino acids: CASSSSSGSGETQYF.

The chain carries TRBV18 and TRBJ1-2; TRBD1 agrees at 9 bases. V dropped 3 bases and J dropped 6; count of bases not matched to a gene: 5. Germline lookup yields CDR1 KGHSH and CDR2 LQKENI. This CDR3 spans 14 amino acids. The CDR3 loop reads CASSPRTGVDGYTF. In nucleotides, the CDR3 is TGTGCCAGCTCACCGAGGACAGGGGTTGATGGCTACACCTTC.

The V gene is TRBV7-6, the J gene TRBJ2-2, with 13 bases identical to TRBD2. Germline lookup yields CDR1 SGHVS and CDR2 FNYEAQ. CDR3 length equals 18 residues. Trimming removed 0 bases from V and 3 bases from J; junction bases left unmatched: 4. This CDR3 is CASSLARGLAGDTGELFF. The CDR3 DNA reads as TGTGCCAGCAGCTTAGCCCGAGGACTAGCGGGAGACACCGGGGAGCTGTTTTTT.

This clone turned up a few times. This rearrangement joins TRBV11-1 to TRBJ2-1, with 7 bases identical to TRBD2. V was clipped by 3 bases and J by 8 bases; unmatched bases: 1. CDR1 and CDR2 from the germline V gene are SGHAT and FQDESV (reference sequence). The CDR3 consists of 12 residues. DNA of the CDR3: TGTGCCAGCAGCTTTAGCGGGTATGAGCAGTTCTTC. It specifies CASSFSGYEQFF. The full variable domain, in which reference TRBV11-1 and TRBJ2-1 provide the parts outside the CDR3, is EAEVAQSPRYKITEKSQAVAFWCDPISGHATLYWYRQILGQGPELLVQFQDESVVDDSQLPKDRFSAERLKGVDSTLKIQPAELGDSAMYLCASSFSGYEQFFGPGTRLTVL.

The chain carries TRBV6-4 and TRBJ2-2; no firm D call. V lost 5 bases, J lost 0 bases, and 4 bases lay in between. Germline loops: CDR1 MRHNA, CDR2 SNTAGT. The length of the CDR3 is 13 residues. The CDR3 sequence: CASSSANTGELFF. The CDR3 DNA is TGTGCCAGCAGTTCAGCGAACACCGGGGAGCTGTTTTTT.

This clone is a singleton in its sample. CDR3 in amino acids: CASSQGYEQYF. CDR3 coding DNA: TGTGCCAGCAGCCAAGGATACGAGCAGTACTTC. V is TRBV14 and J is TRBJ2-7; D is unclear. Between the trimmed V and J ends, which lost 1 base and 4 bases, there was a span of 2 bases. Looked up from germline, CDR1 is SGHDN and CDR2 is FVKESK. This CDR3 has 11 amino acids.

The chain has TRBV9 and TRBJ2-1; TRBD2 matches 14 bases. Germline lookup yields CDR1 SGDLS and CDR2 YYNGEE. There are 19 residues in the CDR3. J was trimmed by 6 bases and V by 1 base; bases with no gene match: 12. CDR3 coding DNA: TGTGCCAGCAGCGTACCCGGGACTAGCGGGAGTTTCGGGCTCAATGAGCAGTTCTTC. This translates into CASSVPGTSGSFGLNEQFF.

Note on this clone: Mismatch with germline at one junction end may stem from a read error. For the CDR3, the DNA is TGCAGCGTTTTTCTACCTCCGGGACAGATAACCACAGATGCGCAGTATTTT. Protein sequence: CSVFLPPGQITTDAQYF. The rearrangement uses TRBV29-1 and TRBJ2-3; 7 nucleotides line up with TRBD1. CDR1 and CDR2 (germline): SQVTM, ANQGSEA. CDR3 length: 17 residues.

The chain carries TRBV25-1 and TRBJ1-2, with a weak D call TRBD1 (5 bases). Trimming cost V 3 bases and J 4 bases, with 18 bases left between them. The CDR3 runs 16 residues. Per the germline V gene, CDR1 is MGHDK and CDR2 is SYGVNS. The CDR3 protein is CASSEHGTGPLYGYTF. The CDR3 coding sequence is TGTGCCAGCAGTGAGCACGGGACCGGTCCTCTCTATGGCTACACCTTC.

This chain joins TRBV30 and TRBJ2-1; a possible D gene is TRBD1 (6 bases). CDR3 length: 13 amino acids. Germline CDR1 and CDR2: GTSNPN and SVGIG (reference sequence). The germline V and J ends were trimmed by 2 bases and 5 bases, with 10 bases remaining between them. The CDR3 spells CAWSTQGNNEQFF. The CDR3 bases are TGTGCCTGGAGTACCCAGGGGAACAATGAGCAGTTCTTC.

The rearrangement uses TRBV7-2 and TRBJ2-5, with D unresolved. Trimming took off 6 bases at V and 0 bases at J, with 14 bases between the two ends. The germline gives CDR1 SGHTA, CDR2 FQGNSA. The CDR3 consists of 15 residues. The chain's CDR3 is CASSWDLGNQETQYF. CDR3 DNA: TGTGCCAGCAGTTGGGATCTGGGTAACCAAGAGACCCAGTACTTC.

This clone has only one observation. The chain uses TRBV29-1 and TRBJ2-7, with D hard to call. Trimming left V 5 bases short and J 7 bases short, with 24 bases between. The CDR3 contains 15 residues. From germline, CDR1 is SQVTM and CDR2 ANQGSEA. CDR3 coding DNA: TGCAGCGTTACCGTCAGCGAGTCCGTTGTGGGTGAGCAGTACTTC. The encoded protein is CSVTVSESVVGEQYF.

Only a few counts were recorded for this clone. The V gene is TRBV27, the J gene TRBJ2-5; 10 bases match TRBD1. The ends lost 5 bases at V and 4 bases at J; junction bases unmatched: 4. The CDR3 covers 14 residues. Germline CDR1 is MNHEY and CDR2 is SMNVEV (reference sequence). The CDR3 DNA reads TGTGCCAGCAGTCTAGGACAGGGGGGAGAGACCCAGTACTTC. Its translation is CASSLGQGGETQYF.

V usage is TRBV5-1 and J usage is TRBJ2-1; D perhaps matches TRBD2 (6 bases). From germline, CDR1 is SGHRS and CDR2 YFSETQ. The CDR3 has 16 amino acids. V gave up 0 bases and J gave up 8 bases, with 18 bases separating them. CDR3 residues: CASSLAGSGLEDEQFF. CDR3 in DNA: TGCGCCAGCAGCTTGGCCGGGAGCGGGTTGGAGGATGAGCAGTTCTTC.

A word on this clone: Other DNA sequences in this sample translate to the same CDR3. This chain links TRBV27 with TRBJ2-2; D is unclear. Germline V gives CDR1 MNHEY, CDR2 SMNVEV (reference sequence). There are 11 residues in the CDR3. V was trimmed by 5 bases and J by 8 bases, leaving 6 bases between them. CDR3 sequence reads: CASSAAGELFF. DNA of the CDR3: TGTGCCAGCAGTGCTGCGGGGGAGCTGTTTTTT.

This chain links TRBV29-1 with TRBJ1-3, with D unclear. Germline assignment: CDR1 SQVTM and CDR2 ANQGSEA. The CDR3 consists of 14 residues. The V end was cut by 6 bases, the J end by 0 bases, with 12 bases between. The CDR3 sequence: CSVLDDYSGNTIYF. The CDR3 coding sequence is TGCAGCGTGCTTGACGACTACTCTGGAAACACCATATATTTT.

V usage is TRBV7-3 and J usage is TRBJ2-4; TRBD1 aligns across 9 bases. The CDR3 runs to 14 residues. Unmatched junction bases numbered 4, after V lost 5 bases and J lost 5 bases. CDR1 is SGHTA and CDR2 is FQGTGA in the germline V gene. CDR3: CASSPRDRENIQYF. CDR3 nucleotide sequence: TGTGCCAGCAGCCCCCGGGACAGGGAAAACATTCAGTACTTC.

This clone was detected only once. This chain's CDR3 is CASGFSAGGTSTDTQYF. The CDR3 nucleotides read TGTGCCAGCGGTTTTTCGGCGGGAGGGACTAGCACAGATACGCAGTATTTT. The chain recombines TRBV2 with TRBJ2-3; 9 positions match TRBD2. J lost 0 bases, V lost 8 bases, and 12 bases had no gene match. CDR3 length: 17 residues. In germline, CDR1 is SNHLY, CDR2 FYNNEI.

This clone was seen more than once but under ten times. This chain links TRBV9 with TRBJ2-5; 13 nucleotides agree with TRBD2. The J segment lost 4 bases and the V segment lost 3 bases, leaving 9 bases of the junction unmatched. Germline V gene data show CDR1 as SGDLS and CDR2 as YYNGEE. The CDR3 contains 17 residues. The CDR3 reads CASSAAGGTSGIETQYF. CDR3 nucleotide sequence: TGTGCCAGCAGCGCCGCCGGAGGGACTAGCGGGATAGAGACCCAGTACTTC.

The chain carries TRBV30 and TRBJ2-5; 10 bases match TRBD2. The CDR3 is 14 amino acids. The V gene end was trimmed by 4 bases and the J gene end by 2 bases; junction bases not matched to a gene: 4. CDR1 and CDR2 (germline): GTSNPN, SVGIG (reference sequence). CDR3 residues: CAWTSGSWQETQYF. The CDR3 DNA sequence: TGTGCCTGGACTAGCGGGAGTTGGCAAGAGACCCAGTACTTC. The variable domain in full, completed from reference TRBV30 and TRBJ2-5, reads SQTIHQWPATLVQPVGSPLSLECTVEGTSNPNLYWYRQAAGRGLQLLFYSVGIGQISSEVPQNLSASRPQDRQFILSSKKLLLSDSGFYLCAWTSGSWQETQYFGPGTRLLVL.

In regard to this clone: The germline gene is not matched at one end of the junction; a read error may be the cause. This chain links TRBV7-3 with TRBJ1-1; D not certain. Germline V CDR1 and CDR2: SGHTA, FQGTGA. The CDR3 is 13 amino acids. The CDR3 region is CASSLATHTEAFF. The CDR3 bases are TGTGCCAGCAGCTTAGCCACCCACACCGAAGCTTTCTTT.

The CDR3 reads CASSLGRTEAFF. CDR3 coding DNA: TGCGCCAGCAGCTTGGGACGCACTGAAGCTTTCTTT. This chain uses TRBV5-1 with TRBJ1-1; D call uncertain. V was pared by 0 bases and J by 4 bases, with 4 bases between. Germline V CDR1 and CDR2: SGHRS, YFSETQ. The CDR3 sequence is 12 residues long.

V usage is TRBV5-6 and J usage is TRBJ1-5; D may be TRBD1 (5 bases). Looked up from germline, CDR1 is SGHDT and CDR2 is YYEEEE. The CDR3 has 16 amino acids. Trimming removed 0 bases from V and 1 base from J, with 11 bases in between. The CDR3 region has the DNA TGTGCCAGCAGCTTGGGAGCCGGGGGAAGCAATCAGCCCCAGCATTTT. Its protein product is CASSLGAGGSNQPQHF. Drawing the rest from reference TRBV5-6 and TRBJ1-5, the complete variable domain is DAGVTQSPTHLIKTRGQQVTLRCSPKSGHDTVSWYQQALGQGPQFIFQYYEEEERQRGNFPDRFSGHQFPNYSSELNVNALLLGDSALYLCASSLGAGGSNQPQHFGDGTRLSIL.